Listed below are T cell receptor beta chains from one sample, sequenced in a study of blood T cell repertoires in COVID-19. TCRdb's table, derived via immunoSEQ multiplex PCR, lists solely in-frame clones and lacks some. The sample carries roughly 300,000 clones, 65% to 85% recorded once. Sequencing was carried out using peripheral blood. The receptors were sampled from a human donor with COVID-19, enrolled during active disease. The donor label of this sample is uncertain. CDR3s leave out the opening cysteine and the closing phenylalanine or tryptophan. Each record gives: J gene, V gene, CDR3 protein.

TRBJ1-1	TRBV7-9	ASSPSGGGTEAF
TRBJ1-3	TRBV18	ASSPRAGGSSSGNTIY
TRBJ2-3	TRBV5-4	ASRLGWETSTDTQY
TRBJ2-2	TRBV10-3	AISDTRESGELF
TRBJ2-3	TRBV3-1/TRBV3-2	ASSQDRGPRGQY
TRBJ2-1	TRBV5-4	ASSLPSDQRGGEQF
TRBJ2-1	TRBV5-1	ASSLAIDEQF
TRBJ1-4	TRBV6-1	ASSEGSEDEKLF
TRBJ1-1	TRBV29-1	SVVGGTEAF
TRBJ2-7	TRBV30	AWSYRGQDEQY
TRBJ2-7	TRBV5-1	ASSLEPDRGSYEQY
TRBJ2-5	TRBV5-8	ASSSSVVGY
TRBJ1-4	TRBV15	ATRAVEKLF
TRBJ1-3	TRBV6-5	ASSLGGGGDTIY
TRBJ1-2	TRBV28	ASSPPGTSYGYT
TRBJ2-1	TRBV9	ASSVGAGGVDEQF
TRBJ2-4	TRBV9	ASSAPGTANIQY
TRBJ1-5	TRBV6-2/TRBV6-3	ASSGGQNNQPQH
TRBJ1-2	TRBV6-5	ASTGTGSDYGYT
TRBJ2-7	TRBV3-1/TRBV3-2	ASSQGSPGGLLNEQY
TRBJ1-1	TRBV6-1	ASSEGVPYDTGTEAF
TRBJ2-1	TRBV29-1	SAGVGPYNEQF
TRBJ2-2	TRBV7-9	ASSLAASGKAGELF
TRBJ1-1	TRBV11-1	ASSLTPTNTEAF
TRBJ1-3	TRBV7-8	ASSSDRQGRAIY
TRBJ1-5	TRBV2	ASSDRGYQPQH
TRBJ1-5	TRBV2	ATRGTGNQPQH
TRBJ1-1	TRBV19	ASSMRQVTEAF
TRBJ2-7	TRBV6-1	ASSEGGWEQY
TRBJ2-5	TRBV27	ASSSRQGFGAIASLETQY
TRBJ2-2	TRBV5-4	ASSLAKNTGELF
TRBJ2-5	TRBV4-1	ASSQAGEETQY
TRBJ2-7	TRBV7-8	ASRGMTSLYEQY
TRBJ2-7	TRBV6-2/TRBV6-3	ASTPRGTDYEQY
TRBJ1-2	TRBV2	ASSVGQGGDGYT
TRBJ1-3	TRBV30	AWSDGQGGNTIY
TRBJ1-1	TRBV7-3	ASSAGVNTEAF
TRBJ2-2	TRBV28	ASSLSSGTAAGELF
TRBJ2-7	TRBV5-6	ASSALGLADYEQY
TRBJ2-1	TRBV6-5	ASTLEAGSYNEQF
TRBJ1-4	TRBV5-1	ASSWDRGEKLF
TRBJ2-1	TRBV5-1	ASSWSGADNEQF
TRBJ2-3	TRBV27	ASPPLRDRGTRKTDTQY
TRBJ2-5	TRBV7-7	ASSARQGIGTQY
TRBJ1-5	TRBV5-1	ASSLGGGENQPQH
TRBJ2-2	TRBV7-3	ASSPQANTGELF
TRBJ2-1	TRBV9	ASSVVVAGNEQF
TRBJ2-5	TRBV6-2/TRBV6-3	ASSPLAGPQETQY
TRBJ1-1	TRBV28	ASSLSWEAF
TRBJ1-4	TRBV2	ASSDRTATNEKLF
TRBJ2-7	TRBV7-9	ASSLSGRGNYEQY
TRBJ2-1	TRBV5-1	ASSSSSGRGYNEQF
TRBJ1-6	TRBV2	ASSVGGGSPLH
TRBJ2-3	TRBV7-9	ASSLMQGSTDTQY
TRBJ1-5	TRBV3-1/TRBV3-2	ASSQGNRADQPQH
TRBJ2-7	TRBV24-1	ATSDLLPAGSYEQY
TRBJ1-2	TRBV20-1	SASQGYGYT
TRBJ2-2	TRBV15	ATSRDPGQGIGELF
TRBJ1-3	TRBV9	ASSVGQGLGNTIY
TRBJ2-2	TRBV5-1	ASSPSGENTGELF